The entry below describes one T cell receptor beta chain. Profiling relied on immunoSEQ multiplex PCR, and the TCRdb table lists in-frame clones only, not all of them. The sample lists thousands of clones; under 30% were seen once. This entry is derived from a study of sequential checkpoint blockade in melanoma. The CDR3 has 13 residues. CDR1 and CDR2 from the germline V gene are SQVTM and ANQGSEA. V was cut by 4 bases and J by 2 bases, with 12 bases left in between. This sample's treatment: randomized to nivolumab then ipilimumab (arm A) or the reverse (arm B). This receptor was obtained from a human donor with melanoma. This material consisted of tumor tissue (inferred from file names), taken from a patient given nivolumab and ipilimumab in sequence. V usage is TRBV29-1 and J usage is TRBJ2-7; no clear D gene. CDR3 protein: CSVVDLRTYEQYF. The CDR3 DNA sequence: TGCAGCGTTGTTGATCTGCGAACCTACGAGCAGTACTTC.